This is a list of T cell receptor beta chains from one sample in a study of cytomegalovirus exposure and HLA in healthy donors. Method: immunoSEQ multiplex PCR; TCRdb's copy keeps in-frame clones and lacks some. The data show roughly 55,000 clones, about four fifths seen once. The sample taken for sequencing was PBMCs. These receptor sequences come from a boy younger than 18 in good health and CMV-seropositive. The CDR3 runs from the conserved cysteine through the conserved F or W. The order of the fields is clone size, V gene, J gene, D gene, CDR3 protein, CDR3 DNA. D genes are given only for firm matches. Some rows mark clone size as missing; the rest say once, few, many or name a class of expanded clone.

abundance: -
v_gene: TRBV10-1
j_gene: TRBJ1-1
d_gene: -
CDR3aa: CASSGGGFTEAFF
CDR3nt: TGCGCCAGCAGTGGTGGGGGCTTTACTGAAGCTTTCTTT

abundance: -
v_gene: TRBV6-5
j_gene: TRBJ2-7
d_gene: -
CDR3aa: CASSWSVTYEQYF
CDR3nt: TGTGCCAGCAGTTGGTCAGTCACCTACGAGCAGTACTTC

abundance: once
v_gene: TRBV4-1
j_gene: TRBJ2-7
d_gene: TRBD2
CDR3aa: CASSQRGSGGAHEQYF
CDR3nt: TGCGCCAGCAGCCAACGAGGCAGCGGGGGGGCGCATGAGCAGTACTTC

abundance: -
v_gene: TRBV4-1
j_gene: TRBJ2-2
d_gene: -
CDR3aa: CASSRGPGENTGELFF
CDR3nt: TGCGCCAGCAGCCGAGGGCCGGGGGAGAACACCGGGGAGCTGTTTTTT

abundance: -
v_gene: TRBV29-1
j_gene: TRBJ2-7
d_gene: -
CDR3aa: CSVGGGQGTPYEQYF
CDR3nt: TGCAGCGTTGGAGGCGGGCAGGGGACCCCCTACGAGCAGTACTTC

abundance: -
v_gene: TRBV6-1
j_gene: TRBJ1-2
d_gene: TRBD1
CDR3aa: CASRSRDRAQGYTF
CDR3nt: TGTGCCAGCAGGAGCCGGGACAGGGCTCAAGGCTACACCTTC

abundance: once
v_gene: TRBV6-5
j_gene: TRBJ1-3
d_gene: -
CDR3aa: CASRGGVGNTIYF
CDR3nt: TGTGCCAGCAGAGGGGGGGTCGGAAACACCATATATTTT

abundance: -
v_gene: TRBV19
j_gene: TRBJ1-2
d_gene: TRBD1
CDR3aa: CASKPQGGVGYTF
CDR3nt: TGTGCCAGCAAGCCCCAGGGGGGAGTCGGCTACACCTTC

abundance: -
v_gene: TRBV7-6
j_gene: TRBJ2-5
d_gene: -
CDR3aa: CASSVDHRAEKTQYF
CDR3nt: TGTGCCAGCAGCGTGGACCACAGGGCGGAGAAGACCCAGTACTTC

abundance: few
v_gene: TRBV6-5
j_gene: TRBJ2-5
d_gene: -
CDR3aa: CASSYHRWGETQYF
CDR3nt: TGTGCCAGCAGTTACCACAGGTGGGGAGAGACCCAGTACTTC

abundance: few
v_gene: TRBV28
j_gene: TRBJ1-5
d_gene: TRBD1
CDR3aa: CASRLNRDRHPGGNQPQHF
CDR3nt: TGTGCCAGCAGACTTAATAGGGACAGGCATCCTGGTGGGAATCAGCCCCAGCATTTT

abundance: once
v_gene: TRBV7-7
j_gene: TRBJ1-1
d_gene: -
CDR3aa: CASSRDKSTEAFF
CDR3nt: TGTGCTAGCAGCCGGGACAAAAGCACTGAAGCTTTCTTT

abundance: -
v_gene: TRBV6-5
j_gene: TRBJ1-2
d_gene: -
CDR3aa: CASRPSGDYGYTF
CDR3nt: TGTGCCAGCCGTCCCTCCGGGGACTATGGCTACACCTTC

abundance: few
v_gene: TRBV19
j_gene: TRBJ2-7
d_gene: -
CDR3aa: CASSTQIGGTTYEQYF
CDR3nt: TGTGCCAGTAGTACCCAAATAGGGGGGACTACCTACGAGCAGTACTTC

abundance: once
v_gene: TRBV19
j_gene: TRBJ2-4
d_gene: -
CDR3aa: CASSIKGGTNIQYF
CDR3nt: TGTGCCAGTAGTATAAAAGGCGGGACAAACATTCAGTACTTC

abundance: -
v_gene: TRBV9
j_gene: TRBJ2-2
d_gene: -
CDR3aa: CASSTQTATGELFF
CDR3nt: TGTGCCAGCAGCACCCAGACTGCCACCGGGGAGCTGTTTTTT

abundance: -
v_gene: TRBV7-6
j_gene: TRBJ2-7
d_gene: TRBD2
CDR3aa: CASSLGLAGPSYEQYF
CDR3nt: TGTGCCAGCAGCTTGGGTTTAGCGGGACCTTCCTACGAGCAGTACTTC